This T cell receptor beta chain was found in a study of a mutant IDH1 vaccine in newly diagnosed glioma. As regards this clone: Its antigen is as yet unknown.

Time point: week 47, end of study. Topical imiquimod was applied with each vaccine dose, which held 300 ug of mutant IDH1 20-mer peptide. Sequenced by immunoSEQ multiplex PCR; TCRdb stores in-frame clones only, minus some. The sample holds about 56,000 clones, roughly 80% seen once. CDR3 length: 10 residues. The germline V gene has CDR1 MDHEN and CDR2 SYDVKM. Trimming stripped 6 bases from V and 10 bases from J, with 4 bases between. Sequences were derived from PBMCs, sampled from a glioma patient whose treatment included an IDH1 peptide vaccine. The genes are TRBV28 and TRBJ1-6, with no clear D. This clonotype was sampled from a woman aged 45-59 years with glioma. Written as DNA, the CDR3 is TGTGCCAGCAGATTCTCACCCCTCCACTTT. Encoded protein: CASRFSPLHF.